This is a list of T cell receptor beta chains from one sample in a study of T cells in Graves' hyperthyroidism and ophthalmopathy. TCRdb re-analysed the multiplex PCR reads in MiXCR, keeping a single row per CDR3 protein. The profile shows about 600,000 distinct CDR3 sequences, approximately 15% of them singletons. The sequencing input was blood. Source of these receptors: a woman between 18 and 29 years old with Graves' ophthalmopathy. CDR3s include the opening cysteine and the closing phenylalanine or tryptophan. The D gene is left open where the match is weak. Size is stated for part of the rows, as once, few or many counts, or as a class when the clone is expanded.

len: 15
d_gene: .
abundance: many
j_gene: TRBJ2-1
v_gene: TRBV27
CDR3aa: CAPRSGLSVHNEQFF
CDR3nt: TGTGCCCCCAGATCGGGACTTTCGGTCCACAATGAGCAGTTCTTC

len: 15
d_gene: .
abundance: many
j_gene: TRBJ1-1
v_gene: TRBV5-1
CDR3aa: CASSFGSRGNTEAFF
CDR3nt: TGCGCCAGCAGCTTCGGTAGCAGGGGGAACACTGAAGCTTTCTTT

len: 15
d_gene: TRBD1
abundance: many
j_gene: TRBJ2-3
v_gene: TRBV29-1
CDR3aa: CSVGGTGWGTDTQYF
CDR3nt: TGCAGCGTTGGGGGGACAGGGTGGGGCACAGATACGCAGTATTTT

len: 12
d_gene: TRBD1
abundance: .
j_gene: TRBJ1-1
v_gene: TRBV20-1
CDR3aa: CSADRGGPEAFF
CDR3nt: TGCAGTGCCGACAGGGGGGGACCTGAAGCTTTCTTT

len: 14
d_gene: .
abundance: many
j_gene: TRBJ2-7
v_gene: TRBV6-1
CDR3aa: CASKGTPNLYEQYF
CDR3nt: TGTGCCAGCAAGGGAACTCCAAACCTCTACGAGCAGTACTTC

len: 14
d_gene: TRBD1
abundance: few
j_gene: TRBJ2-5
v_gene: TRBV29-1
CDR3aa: CSVELDRGWETQYF
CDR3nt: TGCAGCGTTGAACTGGACAGGGGATGGGAGACCCAGTACTTC

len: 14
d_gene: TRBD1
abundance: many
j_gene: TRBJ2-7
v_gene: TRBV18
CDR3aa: CASSPGTGRGEQYF
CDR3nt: TGTGCCAGCTCACCGGGGACAGGGAGAGGCGAGCAGTACTTC

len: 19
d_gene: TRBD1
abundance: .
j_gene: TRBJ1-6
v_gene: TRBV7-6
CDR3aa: CASSNEPGQNFLGDSPLHF
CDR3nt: TGTGCCAGCAGCAACGAACCGGGACAGAATTTTCTAGGGGATTCACCCCTCCACTTT

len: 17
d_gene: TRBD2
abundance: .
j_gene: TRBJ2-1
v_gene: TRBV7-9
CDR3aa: CASSLESGGAGYNEQFF
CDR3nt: TGTGCCAGCAGCTTAGAGAGCGGGGGCGCCGGGTACAATGAGCAGTTCTTC

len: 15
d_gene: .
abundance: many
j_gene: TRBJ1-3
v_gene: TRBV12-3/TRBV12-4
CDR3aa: CASSWGLSAGNTIYF
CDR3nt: TGTGCCAGCAGTTGGGGGCTCTCGGCTGGAAACACCATATATTTT

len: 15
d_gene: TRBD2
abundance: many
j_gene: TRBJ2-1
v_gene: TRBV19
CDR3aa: CASSRGAGGYNEQFF
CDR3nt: TGTGCCAGTAGTAGGGGAGCGGGAGGGTACAATGAGCAGTTCTTC

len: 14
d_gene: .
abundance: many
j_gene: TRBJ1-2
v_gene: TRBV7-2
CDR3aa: CASSSRPAADGYTF
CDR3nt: TGTGCCAGCAGCTCTCGGCCGGCCGCGGATGGCTACACCTTC

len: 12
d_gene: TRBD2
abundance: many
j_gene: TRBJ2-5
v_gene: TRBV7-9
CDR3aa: CASSIAGETQYF
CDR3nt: TGTGCCAGCAGCATAGCGGGAGAGACCCAGTACTTC

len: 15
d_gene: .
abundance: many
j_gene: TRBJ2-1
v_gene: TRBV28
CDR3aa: CASRRGLRQHHEQFF
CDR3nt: TGTGCCAGCAGACGAGGACTACGACAACACCATGAGCAGTTCTTC

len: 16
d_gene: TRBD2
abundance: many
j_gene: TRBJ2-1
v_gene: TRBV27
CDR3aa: CASSPTTSGGGGEQFF
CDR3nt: TGTGCCAGCAGTCCAACGACTAGCGGGGGGGGAGGTGAGCAGTTCTTC

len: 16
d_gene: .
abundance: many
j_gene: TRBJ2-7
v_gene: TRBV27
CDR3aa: CASSLSDPGHSYEQYF
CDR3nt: TGTGCCAGCAGTTTAAGCGACCCTGGACATTCCTACGAGCAGTACTTC

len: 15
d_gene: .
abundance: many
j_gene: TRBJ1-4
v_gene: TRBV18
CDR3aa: CASSAVERPNEKLFF
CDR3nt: TGTGCCAGCTCGGCCGTCGAGCGACCTAATGAAAAACTGTTTTTT

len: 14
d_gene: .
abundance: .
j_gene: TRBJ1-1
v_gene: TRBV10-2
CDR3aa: CASSEFRTPREAFF
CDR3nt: TGCGCCAGCAGTGAGTTCCGGACCCCCCGGGAAGCTTTCTTT